This T cell receptor (beta chain) was recorded in a study of blood T cell dynamics during melanoma immunotherapy. Clones were read by immunoSEQ multiplex PCR, and TCRdb kept only the in-frame ones, dropping some. The sample holds 6,500 to 10,000 clones, about 85% seen once. Stated time point: week 3, after first cycle of checkpoint inhibitor. Disease control meant complete response, partial response or stable disease at 12 weeks. The germline V gene encodes CDR1 SGHAT and CDR2 FQDESV (reference sequence). Trimming removed 4 bases from V and 3 bases from J, with 13 bases in between. This CDR3 has 15 residues.

The sequenced sample was blood, obtained from a patient treated with checkpoint blockade. The chain is built from TRBV11-1 and TRBJ2-1; TRBD2 might be the D (5 bases). This sequence was found in a human donor with melanoma. The CDR3 region has the DNA TGTGCCAGCAGCTCGACCGGACTTTACTACAATGAGCAGTTCTTC. This encodes CASSSTGLYYNEQFF.